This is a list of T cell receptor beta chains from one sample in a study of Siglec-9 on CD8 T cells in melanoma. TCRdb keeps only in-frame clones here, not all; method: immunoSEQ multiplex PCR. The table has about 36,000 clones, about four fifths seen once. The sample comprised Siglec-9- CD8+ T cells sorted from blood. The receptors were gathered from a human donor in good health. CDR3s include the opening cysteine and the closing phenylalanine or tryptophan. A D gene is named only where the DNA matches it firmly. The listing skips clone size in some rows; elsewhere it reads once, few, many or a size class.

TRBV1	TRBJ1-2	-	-	CTSSQAYSGPYYGYTF	TGCACCAGCAGCCAAGCGTACTCGGGACCTTACTATGGCTACACCTTC
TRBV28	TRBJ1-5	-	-	CASRSPVWRDNQPQHF	TGTGCCAGCAGGTCCCCCGTGTGGAGGGACAATCAGCCCCAGCATTTT
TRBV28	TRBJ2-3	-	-	CASSARDTQYF	TGTGCCAGCAGTGCGAGGGATACGCAGTATTTT
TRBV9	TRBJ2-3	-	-	CASSVQGTDTQYF	TGTGCCAGCAGCGTGCAGGGCACAGATACGCAGTATTTT
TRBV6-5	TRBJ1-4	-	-	CASSYSGRDQEKLFF	TGTGCCAGCAGTTACTCTGGAAGGGATCAGGAAAAACTGTTTTTT
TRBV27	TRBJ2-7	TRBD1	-	CASSLGGTGLYEQYF	TGTGCCAGCAGTCTGGGTGGGACAGGGTTGTACGAGCAGTACTTC
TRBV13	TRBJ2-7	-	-	CASSLVGGLLEQYF	TGTGCCAGCAGCCTCGTCGGGGGACTTCTGGAGCAGTACTTC
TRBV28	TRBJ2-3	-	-	CASNRAGRTDTQYF	TGTGCCAGCAATAGGGCTGGGAGAACAGATACGCAGTATTTT
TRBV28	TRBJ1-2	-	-	CASSLFRSNYGYTF	TGTGCCAGCAGTTTATTCCGCAGTAACTATGGCTACACCTTC
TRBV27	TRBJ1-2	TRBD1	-	CASSLTGGYGYTF	TGTGCCAGCAGTTTAACAGGGGGGTATGGCTACACCTTC
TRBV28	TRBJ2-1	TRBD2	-	CASSLFAGGSYNEQFF	TGTGCCAGCAGTTTATTTGCGGGAGGGTCCTACAATGAGCAGTTCTTC
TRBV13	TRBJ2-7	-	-	CASSLAASYEQYF	TGTGCCAGCAGCTTAGCGGCATCCTACGAGCAGTACTTC
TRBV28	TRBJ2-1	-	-	CASSPRTENNEQFF	TGTGCCAGCAGTCCCCGGACAGAGAACAATGAGCAGTTCTTC
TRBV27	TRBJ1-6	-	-	CASSFLSNFGSPLHF	TGTGCCAGCAGTTTCCTTTCGAATTTTGGATCACCCCTCCACTTT
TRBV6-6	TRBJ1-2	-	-	CASSSLSTGYGYTF	TGTGCCAGCAGCTCCCTTTCGACAGGCTATGGCTACACCTTC
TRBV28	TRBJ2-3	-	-	CASSLDPDTQYF	TGTGCCAGCAGTTTGGATCCAGATACGCAGTATTTT
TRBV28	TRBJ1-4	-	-	CASVSGASNEKLFF	TGTGCCAGCGTGTCCGGGGCCTCTAATGAAAAACTGTTTTTT
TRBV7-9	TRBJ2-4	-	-	CASSMTGGDIQYF	TGTGCCAGCAGCATGACAGGCGGGGACATTCAGTACTTC
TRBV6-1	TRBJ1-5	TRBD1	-	CASSVQGEGNQPQHF	TGTGCCAGCAGTGTACAGGGGGAAGGCAATCAGCCCCAGCATTTT
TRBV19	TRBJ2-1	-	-	CASSIFGGPGYNEQFF	TGTGCCAGTAGTATATTTGGAGGGCCCGGCTACAATGAGCAGTTCTTC
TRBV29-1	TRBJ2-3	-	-	CSVDPTGTDTQYF	TGCAGCGTTGACCCCACGGGCACAGATACGCAGTATTTT
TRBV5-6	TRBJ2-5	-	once	CASSRGPTGGGETQYF	TGTGCCAGCAGCCGCGGGCCGACGGGGGGCGGGGAGACCCAGTACTTC
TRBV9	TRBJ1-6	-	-	CASSGGNSPLHF	TGTGCCAGCAGCGGAGGAAATTCACCCCTCCACTTT
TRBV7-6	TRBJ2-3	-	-	CASSLAGVGGQYF	TGTGCCAGCAGCTTAGCTGGTGTGGGAGGGCAGTATTTT
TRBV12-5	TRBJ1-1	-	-	CASGLPDHTEAFF	TGTGCTAGTGGTTTGCCAGACCACACTGAAGCTTTCTTT
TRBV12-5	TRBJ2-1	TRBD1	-	CASGSQGAYNEQFF	TGTGCTAGTGGTTCACAGGGGGCCTACAATGAGCAGTTCTTC
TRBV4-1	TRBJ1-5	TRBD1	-	CASSHWSTGGIQPQHF	TGCGCCAGCAGCCACTGGTCGACAGGGGGAATACAGCCCCAGCATTTT
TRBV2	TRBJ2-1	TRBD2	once	CASSVQSREGQFF	TGTGCCAGCAGTGTACAATCGCGGGAGGGCCAGTTCTTC
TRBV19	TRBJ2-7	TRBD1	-	CASSIAGTGGVYEQYF	TGTGCCAGTAGTATAGCGGGGACAGGGGGCGTTTACGAGCAGTACTTC
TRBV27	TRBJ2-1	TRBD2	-	CASSFLGGTSGIYNEQFF	TGTGCCAGCAGTTTCCTGGGGGGGACTAGCGGGATCTACAATGAGCAGTTCTTC
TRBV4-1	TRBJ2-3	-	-	CASSQDSIADTQYF	TGCGCCAGCAGCCAGGACAGTATCGCAGATACGCAGTATTTT